The clone carrying this T cell receptor beta chain was counted ten times or more. This beta chain represents an off-target read in a library built for alpha chains; its size is of limited meaning. This specimen comes from a study of spatial heterogeneity in lung cancer. Time point noted: sample taken at primary tumor resection. Sequencing was performed on whole RNA extracted from tumor and nontumor lung tissue, or from frozen PBMC, and the material was left unsorted. A total of approximately 70 untreated early-stage non-small cell lung cancer patients served as donors. A distinct unique molecular identifier was carried by each TCR cDNA molecule. TCRdb called the 5' RACE reads again in MiXCR, with one record for every CDR3 protein. The sample holds about 6,900 distinct CDR3 sequences, 3% to 4.5% seen once. CDR1 KGHDR and CDR2 SFDVKD come from the germline V gene. The germline V and J ends were trimmed by 2 bases and 4 bases, with 21 bases remaining between them. CDR3 length equals 18 residues.

Sequencing used normal lung tissue next to the tumor, obtained at surgery. This chain connects TRBV24-1 to TRBJ2-3; a weak D match, TRBD2 (6 bases). The source is a female donor with early-stage non-small cell lung cancer. CDR3 coding DNA: TGTGCCACCAGTGATTGGGGCCCGGCGGGAAGGGTGGCAGATACGCAGTATTTT. Its protein product is CATSDWGPAGRVADTQYF.